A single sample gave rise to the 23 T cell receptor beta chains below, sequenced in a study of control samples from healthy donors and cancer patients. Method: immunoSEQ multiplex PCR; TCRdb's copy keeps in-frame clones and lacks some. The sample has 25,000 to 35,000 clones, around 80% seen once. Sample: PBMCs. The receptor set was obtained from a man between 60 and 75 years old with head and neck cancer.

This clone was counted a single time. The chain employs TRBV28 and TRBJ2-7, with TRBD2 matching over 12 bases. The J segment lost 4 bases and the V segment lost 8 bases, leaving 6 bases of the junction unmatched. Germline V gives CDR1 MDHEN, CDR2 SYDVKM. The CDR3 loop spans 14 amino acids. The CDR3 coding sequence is TGTGCCAGCCATCCTAGCGGGAGGGTTTACGAGCAGTACTTC. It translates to CASHPSGRVYEQYF. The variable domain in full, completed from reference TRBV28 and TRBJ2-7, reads DVKVTQSSRYLVKRTGEKVFLECVQDMDHENMFWYRQDPGLGLRLIYFSYDVKMKEKGDIPEGYSVSREKKERFSLILESASTNQTSMYLCASHPSGRVYEQYFGPGTRLTVT.

The CDR3 loop is CATKITGTGGGGYTF. The CDR3 nucleotides are TGTGCCACAAAAATTACCGGGACAGGGGGAGGGGGCTACACCTTC. The rearrangement joins TRBV28 to TRBJ1-2; 11 positions agree with TRBD1. The CDR3 has 15 residues. V trimming: 10 bases; J trimming: 8 bases; junction bases outside the gene matches: 15. Germline loops: CDR1 MDHEN, CDR2 SYDVKM.

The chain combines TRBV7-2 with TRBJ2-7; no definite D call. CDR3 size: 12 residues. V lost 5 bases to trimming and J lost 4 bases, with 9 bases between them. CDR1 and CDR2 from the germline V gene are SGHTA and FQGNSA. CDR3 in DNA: TGTGCCAGCAGCCCAAGGGCGTACGAGCAGTACTTC. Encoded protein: CASSPRAYEQYF.

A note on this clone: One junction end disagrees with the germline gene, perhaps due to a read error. CDR3 in DNA: TGCGCCAGCAGCTTGACACAGACGAACACTGAGTATGTCTTT. Residues: CASSLTQTNTEYVF. The V and J genes are TRBV5-1 and TRBJ1-1, with D hard to call. This CDR3 has 14 amino acids. CDR1 SGHRS and CDR2 YFSETQ come from the germline V gene.

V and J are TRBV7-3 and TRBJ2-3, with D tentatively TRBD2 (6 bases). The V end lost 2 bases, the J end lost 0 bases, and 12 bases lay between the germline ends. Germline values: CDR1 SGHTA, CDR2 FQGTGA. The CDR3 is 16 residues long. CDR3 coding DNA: TGTGCCAGCAGCTTATCAGCGGGCACTAGCACAGATACGCAGTATTTT. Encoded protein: CASSLSAGTSTDTQYF.

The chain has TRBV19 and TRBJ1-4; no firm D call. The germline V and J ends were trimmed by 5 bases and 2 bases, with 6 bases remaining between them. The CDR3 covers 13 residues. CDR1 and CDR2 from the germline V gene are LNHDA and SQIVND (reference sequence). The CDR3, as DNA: TGTGCCAGTAGTGTGAATACTAATGAAAAACTGTTTTTT. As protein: CASSVNTNEKLFF.

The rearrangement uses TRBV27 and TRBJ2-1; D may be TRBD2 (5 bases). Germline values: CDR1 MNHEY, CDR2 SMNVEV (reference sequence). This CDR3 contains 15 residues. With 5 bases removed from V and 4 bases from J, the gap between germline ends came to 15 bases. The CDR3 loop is CASSGETYPYNEQFF. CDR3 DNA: TGTGCCAGCAGTGGGGAGACCTATCCATACAATGAGCAGTTCTTC.

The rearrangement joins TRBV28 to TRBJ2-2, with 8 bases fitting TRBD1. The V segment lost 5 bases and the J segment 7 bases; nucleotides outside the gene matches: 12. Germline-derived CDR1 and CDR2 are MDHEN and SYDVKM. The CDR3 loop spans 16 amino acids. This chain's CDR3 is CASSPSDRGVIGELFF. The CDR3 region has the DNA TGTGCCAGCAGTCCATCCGACAGGGGCGTAATCGGGGAGCTGTTTTTT.

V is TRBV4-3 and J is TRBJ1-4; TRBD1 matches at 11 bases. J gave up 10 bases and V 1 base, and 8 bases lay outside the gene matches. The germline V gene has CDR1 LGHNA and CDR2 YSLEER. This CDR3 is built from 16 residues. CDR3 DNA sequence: TGCGCCAGCAGCCAAGGGGTGGACAGGGGGCGACGAAAACTGTTTTTT. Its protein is CASSQGVDRGRRKLFF.

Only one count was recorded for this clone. CDR3 in amino acids: CASSLRATYEQYF. The CDR3 DNA reads as TGTGCCAGCAGCCTCAGGGCCACCTACGAGCAGTACTTC. The chain has TRBV5-7 and TRBJ2-7, with a possible D match to TRBD1 (5 bases). TRBV5-7 is labeled an ORF, and its function is uncertain. The CDR3 is 13 amino acids. Trimming shortened V by 4 bases and J by 2 bases, and 10 bases separated the two germline ends.

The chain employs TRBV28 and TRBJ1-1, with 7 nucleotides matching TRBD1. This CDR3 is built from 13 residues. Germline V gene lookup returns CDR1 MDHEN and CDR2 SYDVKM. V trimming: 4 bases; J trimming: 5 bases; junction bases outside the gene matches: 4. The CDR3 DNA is TGTGCCAGCAGTTCAGGGGGGGCTACTGAAGCTTTCTTT. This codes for CASSSGGATEAFF.

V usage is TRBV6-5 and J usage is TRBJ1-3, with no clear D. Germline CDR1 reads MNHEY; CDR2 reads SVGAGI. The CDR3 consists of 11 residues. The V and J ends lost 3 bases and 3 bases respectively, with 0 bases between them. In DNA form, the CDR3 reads TGTGCCAGCAGTTATGGAAACACCATATATTTT. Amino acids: CASSYGNTIYF.

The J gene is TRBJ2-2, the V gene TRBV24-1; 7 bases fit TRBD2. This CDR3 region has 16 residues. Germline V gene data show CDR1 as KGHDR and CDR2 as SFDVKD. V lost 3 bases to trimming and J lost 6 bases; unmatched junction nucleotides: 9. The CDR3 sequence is CATSDNSAGRAGELFF. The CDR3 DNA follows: TGTGCCACCAGTGATAATTCGGCAGGGAGGGCCGGGGAGCTGTTTTTT.

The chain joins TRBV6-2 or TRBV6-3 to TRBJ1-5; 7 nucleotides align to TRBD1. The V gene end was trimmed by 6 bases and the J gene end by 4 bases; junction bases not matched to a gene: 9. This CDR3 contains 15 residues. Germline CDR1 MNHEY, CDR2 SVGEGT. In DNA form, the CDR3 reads TGTGCCAGCAGCCAAGGGCGCAGGGGGAATCAGCCCCAGCATTTT. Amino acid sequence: CASSQGRRGNQPQHF.

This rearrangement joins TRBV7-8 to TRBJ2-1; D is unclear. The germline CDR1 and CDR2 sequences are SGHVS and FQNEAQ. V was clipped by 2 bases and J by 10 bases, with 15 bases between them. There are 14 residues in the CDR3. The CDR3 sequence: CASSLTGRSREQFF. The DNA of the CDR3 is TGTGCCAGCAGCTTAACCGGACGGTCCCGAGAGCAGTTCTTC.

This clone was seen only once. The CDR3 spells CASSRQGAGGQPQHF. The CDR3 region has the DNA TGTGCCAGCAGTCGACAGGGGGCTGGGGGTCAGCCCCAGCATTTT. The V and J genes are TRBV2 and TRBJ1-5, with 10 bases lining up with TRBD1. From germline, CDR1 is SNHLY and CDR2 FYNNEI. The CDR3 runs to 15 residues. The ends lost 5 bases at V and 6 bases at J; junction bases unmatched: 7.

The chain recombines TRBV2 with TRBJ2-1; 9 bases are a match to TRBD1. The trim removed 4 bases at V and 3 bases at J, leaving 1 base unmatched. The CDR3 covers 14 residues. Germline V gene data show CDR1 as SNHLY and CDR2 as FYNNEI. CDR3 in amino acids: CASSAGQGYNEQFF. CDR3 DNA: TGTGCCAGCAGTGCGGGACAGGGCTACAATGAGCAGTTCTTC.

CDR3 DNA: TGTGCCAGCAGTTATACTTCGACAGCTGAAGCTTTCTTT. Residues: CASSYTSTAEAFF. The chain joins TRBV28 to TRBJ1-1, with D tentatively TRBD1 (5 bases). Looked up from germline, CDR1 is MDHEN and CDR2 is SYDVKM. V lost 4 bases and J lost 6, with 12 bases in between. There are 13 residues in the CDR3.

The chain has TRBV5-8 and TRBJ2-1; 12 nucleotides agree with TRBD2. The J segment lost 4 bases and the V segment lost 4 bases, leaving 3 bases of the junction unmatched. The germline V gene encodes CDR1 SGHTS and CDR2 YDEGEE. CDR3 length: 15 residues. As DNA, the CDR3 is TGTGCCAGCAGCCCGGGACTAGCGGGTTACAATGAGCAGTTCTTC. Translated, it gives CASSPGLAGYNEQFF.

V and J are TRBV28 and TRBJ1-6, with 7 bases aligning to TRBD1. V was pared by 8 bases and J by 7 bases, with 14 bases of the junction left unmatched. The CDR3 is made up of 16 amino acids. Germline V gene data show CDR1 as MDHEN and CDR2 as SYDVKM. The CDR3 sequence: CASFEVAGGGNSPLHF. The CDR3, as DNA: TGTGCCAGCTTTGAGGTGGCAGGGGGGGGGAATTCACCCCTCCACTTT.

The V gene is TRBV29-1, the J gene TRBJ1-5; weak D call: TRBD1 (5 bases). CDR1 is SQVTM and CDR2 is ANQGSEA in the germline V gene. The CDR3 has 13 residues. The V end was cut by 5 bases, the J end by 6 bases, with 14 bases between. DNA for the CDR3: TGCAGCGTTCTGGGGGTTTATGGTCAGCCCCAGCATTTT. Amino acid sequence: CSVLGVYGQPQHF. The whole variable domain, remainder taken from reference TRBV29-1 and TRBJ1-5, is SAVISQKPSRDICQRGTSLTIQCQVDSQVTMMFWYRQQPGQSLTLIATANQGSEATYESGFVIDKFPISRPNLTFSTLTVSNMSPEDSSIYLCSVLGVYGQPQHFGDGTRLSIL.

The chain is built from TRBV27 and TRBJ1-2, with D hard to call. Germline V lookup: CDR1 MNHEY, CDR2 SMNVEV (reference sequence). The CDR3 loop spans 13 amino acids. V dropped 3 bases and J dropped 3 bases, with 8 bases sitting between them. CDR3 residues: CASSFGGDYGYTF. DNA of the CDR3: TGTGCCAGCAGTTTTGGTGGGGACTATGGCTACACCTTC.

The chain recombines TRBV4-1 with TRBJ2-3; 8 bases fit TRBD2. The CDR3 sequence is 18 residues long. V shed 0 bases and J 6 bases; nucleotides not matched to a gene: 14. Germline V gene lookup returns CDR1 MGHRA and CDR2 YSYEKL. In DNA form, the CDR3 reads TGCGCCAGCAGCCAAGATCCGGGACTAGTCCAATTAGCCGATACGCAGTATTTT. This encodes CASSQDPGLVQLADTQYF.